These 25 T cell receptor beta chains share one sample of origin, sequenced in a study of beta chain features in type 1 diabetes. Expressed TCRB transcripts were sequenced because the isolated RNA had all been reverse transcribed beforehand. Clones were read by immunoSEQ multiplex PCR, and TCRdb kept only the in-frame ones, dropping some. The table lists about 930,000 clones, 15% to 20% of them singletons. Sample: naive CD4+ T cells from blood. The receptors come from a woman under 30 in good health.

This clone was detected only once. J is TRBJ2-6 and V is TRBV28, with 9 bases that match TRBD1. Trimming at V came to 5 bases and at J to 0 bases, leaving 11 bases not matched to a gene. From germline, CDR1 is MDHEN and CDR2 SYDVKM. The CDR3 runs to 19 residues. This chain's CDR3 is CASSPTGGYRNSGANVLTF. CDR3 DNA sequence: TGTGCCAGCAGTCCAACAGGGGGCTATCGGAACTCTGGGGCCAACGTCCTGACTTTC. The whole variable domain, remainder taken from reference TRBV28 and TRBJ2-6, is DVKVTQSSRYLVKRTGEKVFLECVQDMDHENMFWYRQDPGLGLRLIYFSYDVKMKEKGDIPEGYSVSREKKERFSLILESASTNQTSMYLCASSPTGGYRNSGANVLTFGAGSRLTVL.

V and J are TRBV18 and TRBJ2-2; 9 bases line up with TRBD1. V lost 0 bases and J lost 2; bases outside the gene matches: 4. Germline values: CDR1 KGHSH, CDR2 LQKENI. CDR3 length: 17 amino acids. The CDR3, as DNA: TGTGCCAGCTCACCACCCTCGGGACAGGGCAACACCGGGGAGCTGTTTTTT. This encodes CASSPPSGQGNTGELFF.

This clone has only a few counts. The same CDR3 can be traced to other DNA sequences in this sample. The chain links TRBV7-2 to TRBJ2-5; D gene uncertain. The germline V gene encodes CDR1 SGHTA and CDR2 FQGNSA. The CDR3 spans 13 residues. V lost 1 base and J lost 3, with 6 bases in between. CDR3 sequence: CASSLVREETQYF. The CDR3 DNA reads TGTGCCAGCAGCTTAGTAAGGGAAGAGACCCAGTACTTC. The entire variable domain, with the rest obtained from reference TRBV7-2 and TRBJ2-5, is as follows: GAGVSQSPSNKVTEKGKDVELRCDPISGHTALYWYRQSLGQGLEFLIYFQGNSAPDKSGLPSDRFSAERTGGSVSTLTIQRTQQEDSAVYLCASSLVREETQYFGPGTRLLVL.

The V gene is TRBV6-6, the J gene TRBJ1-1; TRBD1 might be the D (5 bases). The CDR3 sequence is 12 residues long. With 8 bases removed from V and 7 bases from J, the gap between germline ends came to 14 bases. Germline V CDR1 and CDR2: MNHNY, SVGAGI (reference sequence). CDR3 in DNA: TGTGCCAGCGGGGGGACGCGTCTTGAAGCTTTCTTT. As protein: CASGGTRLEAFF.

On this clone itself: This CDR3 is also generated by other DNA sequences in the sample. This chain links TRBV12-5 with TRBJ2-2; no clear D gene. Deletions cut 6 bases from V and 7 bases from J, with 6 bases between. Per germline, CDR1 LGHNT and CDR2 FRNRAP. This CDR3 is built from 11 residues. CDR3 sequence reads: CASGLSGELFF. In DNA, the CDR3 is TGTGCTAGTGGGCTAAGCGGGGAGCTGTTTTTT. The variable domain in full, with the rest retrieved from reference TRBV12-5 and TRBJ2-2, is DARVTQTPRHKVTEMGQEVTMRCQPILGHNTVFWYRQTMMQGLELLAYFRNRAPLDDSGMPKDRFSAEMPDATLATLKIQPSEPRDSAVYFCASGLSGELFFGEGSRLTVL.

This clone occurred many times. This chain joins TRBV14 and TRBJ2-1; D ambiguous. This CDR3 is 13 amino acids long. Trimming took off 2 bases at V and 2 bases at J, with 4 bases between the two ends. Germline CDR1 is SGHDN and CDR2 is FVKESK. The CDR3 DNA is TGTGCCAGCAGCCAAACTACCTACAATGAGCAGTTCTTC. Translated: CASSQTTYNEQFF.

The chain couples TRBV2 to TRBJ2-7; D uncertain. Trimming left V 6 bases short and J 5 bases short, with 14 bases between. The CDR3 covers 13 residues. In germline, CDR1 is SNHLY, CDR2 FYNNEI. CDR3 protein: CASSDRLGDEQYF. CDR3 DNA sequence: TGTGCCAGCAGCGACCGGTTGGGCGACGAGCAGTACTTC.

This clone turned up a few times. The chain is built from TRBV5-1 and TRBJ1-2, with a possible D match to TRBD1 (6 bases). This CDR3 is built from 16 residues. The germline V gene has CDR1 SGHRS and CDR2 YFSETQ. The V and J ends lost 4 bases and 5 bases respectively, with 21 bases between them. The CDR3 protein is CASSTNLPGVWYGYTF. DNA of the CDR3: TGCGCCAGCAGCACCAACCTACCAGGGGTATGGTATGGCTACACCTTC.

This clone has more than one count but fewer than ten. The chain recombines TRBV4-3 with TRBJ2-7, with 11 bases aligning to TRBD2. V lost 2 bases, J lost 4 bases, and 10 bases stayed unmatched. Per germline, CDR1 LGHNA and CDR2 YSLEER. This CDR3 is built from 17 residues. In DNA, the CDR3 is TGCGCCAGCAGCCAAATAGCGGGAGGGCCGGTTTCATACGAGCAGTACTTC. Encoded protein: CASSQIAGGPVSYEQYF.

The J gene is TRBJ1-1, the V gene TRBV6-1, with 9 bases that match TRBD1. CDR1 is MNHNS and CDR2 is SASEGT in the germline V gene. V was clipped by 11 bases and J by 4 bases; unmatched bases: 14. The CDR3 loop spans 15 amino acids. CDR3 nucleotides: TGTGCCGCCGGGACAGGGTGGAGTTGGGGCACTGAAGCTTTCTTT. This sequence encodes CAAGTGWSWGTEAFF.

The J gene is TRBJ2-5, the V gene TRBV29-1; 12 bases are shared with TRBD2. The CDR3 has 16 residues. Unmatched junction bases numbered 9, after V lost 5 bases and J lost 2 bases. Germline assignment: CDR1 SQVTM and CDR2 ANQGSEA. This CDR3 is CSVSRLAGVAQETQYF. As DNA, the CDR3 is TGCAGCGTTAGTCGACTAGCGGGAGTCGCGCAAGAGACCCAGTACTTC.

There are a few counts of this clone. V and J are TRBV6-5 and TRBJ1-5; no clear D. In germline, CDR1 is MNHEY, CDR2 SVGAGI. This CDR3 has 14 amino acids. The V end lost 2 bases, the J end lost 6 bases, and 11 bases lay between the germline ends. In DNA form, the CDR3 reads TGTGCCAGCAGTTACGGAGGGTTCAGTCAGCCCCAGCATTTT. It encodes CASSYGGFSQPQHF.

DNA of the CDR3: TGTGCCAGCAAAGAAACAGGGGGATACATTCAGTACTTC. Residues: CASKETGGYIQYF. The J gene is TRBJ2-4, the V gene TRBV6-1, with 8 nucleotides matching TRBD1. The CDR3 is made up of 13 amino acids. Per germline, CDR1 MNHNS and CDR2 SASEGT. Trimming removed 7 bases from V and 8 bases from J; junction bases left unmatched: 7.

The CDR3 sequence is CASSQDRLPGNTIYF. The CDR3, as DNA: TGTGCCAGCAGCCAAGATCGACTCCCAGGAAACACCATATATTTT. The chain combines TRBV4-2 with TRBJ1-3, with D unresolved. V lost 0 bases, J lost 4 bases, and 10 bases lay in between. The CDR3 contains 15 residues. Germline values: CDR1 LGHNA, CDR2 YNFKEQ.

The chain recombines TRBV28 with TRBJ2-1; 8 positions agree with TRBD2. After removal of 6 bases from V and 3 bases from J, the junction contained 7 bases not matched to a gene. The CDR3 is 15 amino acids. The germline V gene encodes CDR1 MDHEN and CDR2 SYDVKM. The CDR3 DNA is TGTGCCAGCAGACCCGGGGGACTAGACTACAATGAGCAGTTCTTC. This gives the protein CASRPGGLDYNEQFF.

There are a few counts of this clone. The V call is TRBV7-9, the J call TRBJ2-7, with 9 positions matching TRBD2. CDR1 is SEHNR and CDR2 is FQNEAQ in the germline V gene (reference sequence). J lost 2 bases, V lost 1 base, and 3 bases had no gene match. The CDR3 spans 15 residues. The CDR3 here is CASSLGGRGTYEQYF. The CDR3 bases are TGTGCCAGCAGCTTAGGCGGGAGGGGAACCTACGAGCAGTACTTC.

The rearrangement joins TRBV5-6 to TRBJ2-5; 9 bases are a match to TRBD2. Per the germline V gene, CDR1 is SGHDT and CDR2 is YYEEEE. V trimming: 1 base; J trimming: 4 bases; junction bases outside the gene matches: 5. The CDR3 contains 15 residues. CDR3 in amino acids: CASSLRVAGVETQYF. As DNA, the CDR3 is TGTGCCAGCAGCTTGCGGGTAGCGGGAGTAGAGACCCAGTACTTC.

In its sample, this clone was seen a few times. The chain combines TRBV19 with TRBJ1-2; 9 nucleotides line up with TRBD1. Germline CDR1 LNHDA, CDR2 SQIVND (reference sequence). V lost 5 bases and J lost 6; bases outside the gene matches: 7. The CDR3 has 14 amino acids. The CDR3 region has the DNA TGTGCCAGTAGTCCACCGGGACAGGGCCATGGCTACACCTTC. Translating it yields CASSPPGQGHGYTF.

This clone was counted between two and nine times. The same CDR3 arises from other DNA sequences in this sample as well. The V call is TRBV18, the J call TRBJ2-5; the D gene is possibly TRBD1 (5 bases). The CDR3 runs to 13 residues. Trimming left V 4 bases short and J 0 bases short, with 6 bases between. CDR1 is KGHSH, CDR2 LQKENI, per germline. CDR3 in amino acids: CASSQGNQETQYF. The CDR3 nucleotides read TGTGCCAGCTCACAGGGGAACCAAGAGACCCAGTACTTC. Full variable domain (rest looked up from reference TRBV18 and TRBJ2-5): NAGVMQNPRHLVRRRGQEARLRCSPMKGHSHVYWYRQLPEEGLKFMVYLQKENIIDESGMPKERFSAEFPKEGPSILRIQQVVRGDSAAYFCASSQGNQETQYFGPGTRLLVL.

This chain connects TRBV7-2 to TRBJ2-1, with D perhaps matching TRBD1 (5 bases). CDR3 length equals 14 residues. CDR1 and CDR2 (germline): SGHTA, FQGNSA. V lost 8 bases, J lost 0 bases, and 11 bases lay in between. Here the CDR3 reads CASAGDSSYNEQFF. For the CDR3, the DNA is TGTGCCAGCGCAGGAGACAGCTCCTACAATGAGCAGTTCTTC.

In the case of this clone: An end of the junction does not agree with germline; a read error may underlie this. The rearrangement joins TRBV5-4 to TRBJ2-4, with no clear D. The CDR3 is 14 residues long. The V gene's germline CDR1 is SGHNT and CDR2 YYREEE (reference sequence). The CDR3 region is CASSQGKHGNIQYF. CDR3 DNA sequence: TGCGCCAGCAGCCAAGGGAAACATGGTAACATTCAGTACTTC.

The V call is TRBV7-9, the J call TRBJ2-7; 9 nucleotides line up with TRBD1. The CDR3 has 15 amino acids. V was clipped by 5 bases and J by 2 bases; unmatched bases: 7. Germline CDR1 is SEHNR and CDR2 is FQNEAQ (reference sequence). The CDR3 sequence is CASSRQGQGTYEQYF. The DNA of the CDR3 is TGTGCCAGCAGCCGACAGGGACAGGGTACCTACGAGCAGTACTTC.

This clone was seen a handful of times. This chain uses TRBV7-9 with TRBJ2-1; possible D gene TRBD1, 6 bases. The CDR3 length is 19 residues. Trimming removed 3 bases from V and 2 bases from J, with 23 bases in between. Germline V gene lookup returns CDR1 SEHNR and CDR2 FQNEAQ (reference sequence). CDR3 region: CASSLGAITGPRPYNEQFF. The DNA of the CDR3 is TGTGCCAGCAGCTTGGGGGCTATAACCGGGCCAAGGCCCTACAATGAGCAGTTCTTC. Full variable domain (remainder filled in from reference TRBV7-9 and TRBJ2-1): DTGVSQNPRHKITKRGQNVTFRCDPISEHNRLYWYRQTLGQGPEFLTYFQNEAQLEKSRLLSDRFSAERPKGSFSTLEIQRTEQGDSAMYLCASSLGAITGPRPYNEQFFGPGTRLTVL.

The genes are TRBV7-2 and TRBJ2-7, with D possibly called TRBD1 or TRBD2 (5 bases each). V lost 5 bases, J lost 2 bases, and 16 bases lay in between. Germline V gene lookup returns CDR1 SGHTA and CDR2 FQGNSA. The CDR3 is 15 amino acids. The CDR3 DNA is TGTGCCAGCAGCCTCCCCGGGACCCCCGCCTACGAGCAGTACTTC. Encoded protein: CASSLPGTPAYEQYF.

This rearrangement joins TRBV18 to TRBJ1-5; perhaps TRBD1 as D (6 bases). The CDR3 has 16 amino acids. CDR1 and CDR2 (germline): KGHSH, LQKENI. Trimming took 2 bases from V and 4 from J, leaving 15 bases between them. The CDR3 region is CASSPAGDRLNQPQHF. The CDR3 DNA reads TGTGCCAGCTCACCAGCGGGAGACAGGCTGAATCAGCCCCAGCATTTT. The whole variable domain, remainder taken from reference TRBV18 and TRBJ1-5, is NAGVMQNPRHLVRRRGQEARLRCSPMKGHSHVYWYRQLPEEGLKFMVYLQKENIIDESGMPKERFSAEFPKEGPSILRIQQVVRGDSAAYFCASSPAGDRLNQPQHFGDGTRLSIL.